Listed here are 25 T cell receptor beta chains from one sample, sequenced in a study of patients and donors after allogeneic stem cell transplantation. TCRdb redid the calling of the RT-PCR reads with MiXCR, one entry per CDR3 protein. The sample contains more than 75,000 distinct CDR3 sequences, 4.5% to 5% of which appear only once. Sequenced input: blood, either unsorted or a sorted T cell fraction (not recorded which). All receptors come from a human donor who was either an allogeneic HSCT recipient or a stem cell or donor lymphocyte infusion donor (not recorded which). It is not recorded whose cells these are; they may come from a transplant donor.

This clonotype was recorded many times. This sequence joins TRBV6-5 and TRBJ1-2, with a possible D match to TRBD1 (5 bases). The CDR3 has 12 amino acids. Germline CDR1 reads MNHEY; CDR2 reads SVGAGI. V was pared by 8 bases and J by 4 bases, with 11 bases between. CDR3 nucleotides: TGTGCCAGCTACCAGGGCGGCTATGGCTACACCTTC. Translation: CASYQGGYGYTF.

J is TRBJ1-5 and V is TRBV9; TRBD1 matches at 9 bases. The CDR3 sequence is 14 residues long. V gave up 3 bases and J gave up 6 bases; unmatched junction bases: 4. Germline V CDR1 and CDR2: SGDLS, YYNGEE. For the CDR3, the DNA is TGTGCCAGCAGCGAACAGGGGGCGGGTCAGCCCCAGCATTTT. Protein sequence: CASSEQGAGQPQHF.

This clonotype was picked up many times. The rearrangement links TRBV7-9 to TRBJ1-5, with a tentative D call TRBD1 (5 bases). The V gene's germline CDR1 is SEHNR and CDR2 FQNEAQ (reference sequence). Trimming pared 1 base from V and 7 bases from J, leaving 14 bases between. The CDR3 length is 15 residues. CDR3: CASSLEGRVGQPQHF. As DNA, the CDR3 is TGTGCCAGCAGCTTAGAGGGGCGGGTGGGGCAGCCCCAGCATTTT.

This clonotype was seen only a few times. DNA for the CDR3: TGCGCCAGCAGCTTGAGGTCTGCTCGGGACTCCGCGAGCTCCTACGAGCAGTACTTC. Amino acids: CASSLRSARDSASSYEQYF. The chain is built from TRBV5-1 and TRBJ2-7, with D perhaps TRBD2 (6 bases). This CDR3 comprises 19 residues. Between the trimmed V and J ends, which lost 1 base and 0 bases, there was a span of 23 bases. In germline, CDR1 is SGHRS, CDR2 YFSETQ.

This clonotype has just a few counts. The CDR3 nucleotides read TGCGCCAGCAGCTTGGGCGGGATATCCTACAATGAGCAGTTCTTC. This translates into CASSLGGISYNEQFF. This rearrangement joins TRBV5-1 to TRBJ2-1, with D maybe TRBD2 (6 bases). V was cut by 0 bases and J by 1 base, with 8 bases left in between. The V gene's germline CDR1 is SGHRS and CDR2 YFSETQ. The CDR3 runs to 15 residues.

This clonotype was seen ten or more times. The genes are TRBV7-2 and TRBJ1-6; tentatively, D is TRBD1 (6 bases). This CDR3 is built from 13 residues. CDR1 and CDR2 (germline): SGHTA, FQGNSA. Between the trimmed V and J ends, which lost 8 bases and 8 bases, there was a span of 13 bases. CDR3 DNA sequence: TGTGCCAGCGGACAGATGAAAGATTCACCCCTCCACTTT. It specifies CASGQMKDSPLHF. The variable domain in full, completed from reference TRBV7-2 and TRBJ1-6, reads GAGVSQSPSNKVTEKGKDVELRCDPISGHTALYWYRQSLGQGLEFLIYFQGNSAPDKSGLPSDRFSAERTGGSVSTLTIQRTQQEDSAVYLCASGQMKDSPLHFGNGTRLTVT.

The sample holds a few counts of this clonotype. The chain couples TRBV3-1 to TRBJ2-6; possibly TRBD2 for D (5 bases). The CDR3 has 17 amino acids. Per germline, CDR1 LGHDT and CDR2 YNNKEL (reference sequence). Trimming took 0 bases from V and 2 from J, leaving 11 bases between them. CDR3 protein: CASSQDRGVPGANVLTF. The CDR3 DNA is TGTGCCAGCAGCCAAGACCGGGGAGTGCCTGGGGCCAACGTCCTGACTTTC.

This clonotype was seen at least ten times. The chain recombines TRBV29-1 with TRBJ2-1; no firm D call. V dropped 4 bases and J dropped 1 base, with 5 bases sitting between them. The CDR3 has 12 amino acids. Germline assignment: CDR1 SQVTM and CDR2 ANQGSEA. CDR3 protein: CSVGESYNEQFF. CDR3 in DNA: TGCAGCGTTGGAGAGTCCTACAATGAGCAGTTCTTC.

This clonotype showed up many times. The chain recombines TRBV6-1 with TRBJ1-2, with D unclear. V was shortened by 5 bases and J by 2 bases, with 3 bases between the two germline ends. Germline V gives CDR1 MNHNS, CDR2 SASEGT. This CDR3 contains 11 residues. CDR3 protein: CASSHNYGYTF. The CDR3 nucleotides are TGTGCCAGCAGTCACAACTATGGCTACACCTTC.

The sample holds many counts of this clonotype. This chain joins TRBV24-1 and TRBJ1-1; TRBD1 matches 7 bases. Germline loops: CDR1 KGHDR, CDR2 SFDVKD. J gave up 7 bases and V 7 bases, and 8 bases lay outside the gene matches. The CDR3 loop spans 13 amino acids. CDR3 protein: CATRQGPGGEAFF. In DNA, the CDR3 is TGTGCCACCAGACAGGGCCCAGGGGGTGAAGCTTTCTTT.

This clonotype occurred many times. V gene TRBV12-3 or TRBV12-4 combines with J gene TRBJ2-5; perhaps TRBD1 as D (5 bases). This CDR3 is 13 amino acids long. The germline V and J ends were trimmed by 5 bases and 4 bases, with 11 bases remaining between them. CDR3 nucleotide sequence: TGTGCCAGCAGTCAGGGTCACATAGAGACCCAGTACTTC. Its translation is CASSQGHIETQYF.

This clonotype was observed many times. The chain uses TRBV20-1 and TRBJ1-2; a weak D match, TRBD1 (5 bases). The CDR3 sequence is 12 residues long. Germline V gives CDR1 DFQATT, CDR2 SNEGSKA (reference sequence). V lost 5 bases to trimming and J lost 3 bases, with 10 bases between them. CDR3 nucleotides: TGCAGTGCTCGGGTAGGGGACTATGGCTACACCTTC. This encodes CSARVGDYGYTF.

This rearrangement joins TRBV5-1 to TRBJ2-4; TRBD2 matches 9 bases. V was pared by 0 bases and J by 7 bases, with 5 bases of the junction left unmatched. This CDR3 spans 15 amino acids. The germline gives CDR1 SGHRS, CDR2 YFSETQ. The DNA for the CDR3 is TGCGCCAGCAGCTTGGGGCTAGCGGGACGTAACATTCAGTACTTC. Amino acids: CASSLGLAGRNIQYF.

This clonotype was observed at least ten times. CDR3 DNA: TGCGCCAGCAGCCAACTTTATAGAAGCCGGGTCAATCAGCCCCAGCATTTT. Translation gives CASSQLYRSRVNQPQHF. This chain uses TRBV4-1 with TRBJ1-5; no reliable D call. Trimming removed 2 bases at V and 3 bases at J, with 17 bases between. CDR3 length: 17 residues. CDR1 and CDR2 (germline): MGHRA, YSYEKL.

This clonotype came up a few times. CDR3 in DNA: TGTGCCAGCAGTCTTGGCGGCGGAGTCACCGGGGAGCTGTTTTTT. This encodes CASSLGGGVTGELFF. V usage is TRBV12-3 or TRBV12-4 and J usage is TRBJ2-2; D not resolved. There are 15 residues in the CDR3. Trimming shortened V by 5 bases and J by 4 bases, and 14 bases separated the two germline ends.

This chain uses TRBV20-1 with TRBJ2-7; 8 bases are shared with TRBD1. In germline, CDR1 is DFQATT, CDR2 SNEGSKA (reference sequence). V shed 6 bases, J shed 5 bases, and the junction held 18 bases outside the gene matches. The CDR3 covers 16 residues. CDR3 residues: CSAEAGGGSWSNEQYF. CDR3 nucleotides: TGCAGTGCAGAGGCAGGGGGCGGAAGTTGGTCCAACGAGCAGTACTTC.

This clonotype occurred many times. The chain couples TRBV7-9 to TRBJ2-7; TRBD2 aligns across 7 bases. From germline, CDR1 is SEHNR and CDR2 FQNEAQ (reference sequence). The CDR3 totals 14 residues. With 7 bases clipped from V and 0 bases from J, the junction kept 6 bases outside the gene matches. CDR3 amino acids: CASTLGGSSYEQYF. The CDR3 nucleotides read TGTGCCAGCACCCTCGGCGGGAGCTCCTACGAGCAGTACTTC.

This clonotype was recorded at least ten times. V is TRBV11-3 and J is TRBJ2-1, with D possibly TRBD2 on 5 matching bases. This CDR3 comprises 15 residues. Germline V gene lookup returns CDR1 SGHNT and CDR2 YENEEA. Trimming removed 1 base at V and 9 bases at J, with 16 bases between. In DNA form, the CDR3 reads TGTGCCAGCAGCTTAGGACTAAATCCCCAAGGTGAGCAGTTCTTC. Translation: CASSLGLNPQGEQFF.

This clonotype was observed at least ten times. The chain recombines TRBV3-1 with TRBJ1-3; 8 positions match TRBD1. V dropped 4 bases and J dropped 0; count of bases not matched to a gene: 2. There are 15 residues in the CDR3. Germline V gene sequence: CDR1 LGHDT, CDR2 YNNKEL (reference sequence). CDR3: CASSRGQASGNTIYF. For the CDR3, the DNA is TGTGCCAGCAGCCGGGGACAGGCCTCTGGAAACACCATATATTTT.

This clonotype was picked up many times. This chain connects TRBV5-8 to TRBJ2-5, with D possibly matching TRBD1 (5 bases). Germline V lookup: CDR1 SGHTS, CDR2 YDEGEE. There are 14 residues in the CDR3. The V gene lost 2 bases and the J gene lost 3 bases, with 11 bases spanning the gap. The CDR3: CASSFQDTEETQYF. The DNA of the CDR3 is TGTGCCAGCAGCTTTCAGGACACAGAAGAGACCCAGTACTTC.

In its sample, this clonotype was seen many times. The gene calls are TRBV5-1 and TRBJ2-1; TRBD2 aligns across 8 bases. With V trimmed by 4 bases and J by 8 bases, 17 bases remained unmatched. The CDR3 is made up of 17 amino acids. Germline V gene sequence: CDR1 SGHRS, CDR2 YFSETQ. The CDR3 here is CASSQRPIAGSMDEQFF. CDR3 DNA: TGCGCCAGCAGCCAAAGACCAATAGCGGGATCGATGGATGAGCAGTTCTTC.

This clonotype showed up many times. J is TRBJ2-3 and V is TRBV9; D is possibly TRBD2 (7 bases). In germline, CDR1 is SGDLS, CDR2 YYNGEE. V was cut by 0 bases and J by 2 bases, with 16 bases left in between. CDR3 length: 17 residues. The CDR3 loop reads CASSVEAGGTYTDTQYF. In DNA, the CDR3 is TGTGCCAGCAGCGTAGAGGCCGGGGGGACATACACAGATACGCAGTATTTT.

This clonotype appeared many times. The J gene is TRBJ2-1, the V gene TRBV11-2, with no clear D. The CDR3 has 18 residues. Germline V gives CDR1 SGHAT, CDR2 FQNNGV. The germline V and J ends were trimmed by 5 bases and 0 bases, with 20 bases remaining between them. CDR3 nucleotide sequence: TGTGCCAGCAGCCCCCCCCGAAGCTCCGGGTACTCCTACAATGAGCAGTTCTTC. This translates into CASSPPRSSGYSYNEQFF.

The chain couples TRBV5-1 to TRBJ1-1; the match to TRBD1 covers 8 bases. There are 13 residues in the CDR3. V was pared by 0 bases and J by 11 bases, with 6 bases of the junction left unmatched. Germline lookup yields CDR1 SGHRS and CDR2 YFSETQ. The CDR3: CASSLARGLEAFF. In DNA, the CDR3 is TGCGCCAGCAGCTTGGCCAGGGGGCTAGAGGCTTTCTTT.

This clonotype was counted at least ten times. This chain connects TRBV4-1 to TRBJ1-6; no firm D call. Germline V gene lookup returns CDR1 MGHRA and CDR2 YSYEKL. The CDR3 runs 14 residues. V was cut by 1 base and J by 7 bases, with 8 bases left in between. As DNA, the CDR3 is TGCGCCAGCAGCCAAGGACCGCGAAATTCACCCCTCCACTTT. It is translated as CASSQGPRNSPLHF.